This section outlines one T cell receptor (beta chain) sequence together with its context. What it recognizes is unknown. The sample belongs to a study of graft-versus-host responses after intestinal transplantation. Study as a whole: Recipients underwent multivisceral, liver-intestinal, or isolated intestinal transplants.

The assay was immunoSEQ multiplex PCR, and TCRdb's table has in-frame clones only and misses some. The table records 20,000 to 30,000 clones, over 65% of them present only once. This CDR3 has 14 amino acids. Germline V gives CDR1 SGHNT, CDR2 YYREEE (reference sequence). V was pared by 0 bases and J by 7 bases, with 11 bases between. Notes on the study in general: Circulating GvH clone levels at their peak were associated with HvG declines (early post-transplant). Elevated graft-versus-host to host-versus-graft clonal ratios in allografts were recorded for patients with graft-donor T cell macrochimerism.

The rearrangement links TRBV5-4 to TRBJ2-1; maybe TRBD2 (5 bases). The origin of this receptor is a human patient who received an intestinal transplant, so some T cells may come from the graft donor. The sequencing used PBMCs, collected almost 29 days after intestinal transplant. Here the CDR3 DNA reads TGTGCCAGCAGCTTGGTCGGGGTGGCGAATGAGCAGTTCTTC. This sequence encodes CASSLVGVANEQFF. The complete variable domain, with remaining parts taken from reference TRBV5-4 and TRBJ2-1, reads ETGVTQSPTHLIKTRGQQVTLRCSSQSGHNTVSWYQQALGQGPQFIFQYYREEENGRGNFPPRFSGLQFPNYSSELNVNALELDDSALYLCASSLVGVANEQFFGPGTRLTVL.